This T cell receptor (beta chain) was observed in a study of cytotoxic CD8 clonotypes in ibrutinib-treated CLL. General observations from the study: At ibrutinib response, clonality increased, and at progression it declined back toward baseline.

A note on this clone: The antigen remains unidentified.

The CDR3 extends over 13 amino acids. CDR1 is SNHLY and CDR2 is FYNNEI in the germline V gene. Trimming took 9 bases from V and 4 from J, leaving 15 bases between them. Using immunoSEQ multiplex PCR, the repertoire was profiled, and TCRdb retains in-frame clones only, with some absent. This sample has about 200,000 clones, with more than 65% found just once. The chain recombines TRBV2 with TRBJ1-2, with D uncertain. Source: PBMCs, taken after 12 months of ibrutinib treatment. The receptor was derived from a human donor with chronic lymphocytic leukemia. CDR3 nucleotide sequence: TGTGCCAGTGGACGGAGTCTGGGCTATGGCTACACCTTC. As protein: CASGRSLGYGYTF.